A selection of T cell receptor beta chains follows, all from one sample in a study of T cells expressing NK-cell markers. TCRdb reprocessed the 5' RACE reads; each CDR3 protein has one entry and no DNA is given. The record lists over 100,000 distinct CDR3 sequences, of which the ten most abundant hold approximately 17%. Sequencing was performed on blood T cells: a sorted CD56 or NKG2C T cell subset, CD4+ or CD8+ T cells, or bulk PBMC T cells (not recorded which). These receptors were collected from a woman aged 18-69 years in good health. CDR3s include the opening cysteine and the closing phenylalanine or tryptophan.

TRBV7-9	TRBJ2-2	CASSQGQGNTGELFF
TRBV20-1	TRBJ2-5	CSANSDGEQETQYF
TRBV27	TRBJ2-1	CASSLGFVNEQFF
TRBV20-1	TRBJ1-1	CSASPPDRPNTEAFF
TRBV7-9	TRBJ2-7	CASSLGVSEQYF
TRBV7-6	TRBJ2-1	CASSSLSGTEQFF
TRBV6-5	TRBJ2-1	CASSYGGSTSGRAGNEQFF
TRBV20-1	TRBJ1-2	CSAERDRGEGYTF
TRBV28	TRBJ2-5	CASLRTSGNQETQYF
TRBV9	TRBJ1-5	CASSPEGGQPQHF
TRBV5-6	TRBJ1-1	CASSLGQGGYAFF
TRBV2	TRBJ2-3	CASSVFRGARTSALTDTQYF
TRBV7-8	TRBJ2-2	CASSLSSGVSGELFF
TRBV11-2	TRBJ2-2	CASSLVGGAGELFF
TRBV7-9	TRBJ2-1	CASSDLSGRARDEQFF
TRBV19	TRBJ2-1	CASSIWALGVNEQFF
TRBV27	TRBJ2-3	CASSFGELGTQYF
TRBV6-5	TRBJ2-3	CASSYFPRDMATDTQYF
TRBV19	TRBJ1-1	CASNPSAGVNTEAFF
TRBV5-1	TRBJ1-1	CASSFRQGVNTEAFF
TRBV7-6	TRBJ2-1	CASSFSAGELDEQFF
TRBV20-1	TRBJ2-7	CSASKREDPPYEQYF
TRBV5-4	TRBJ2-3	CARGGGQISTDTQYF
TRBV12-3/TRBV12-4	TRBJ1-3	CASTLAGLMAADSAIYF
TRBV30	TRBJ2-3	CAWSVLGLSGPDTQYF
TRBV28	TRBJ2-1	CATKTRTGWNEQFF
TRBV3-1	TRBJ2-5	CASSDLHGETQYF
TRBV7-6	TRBJ1-1	CASSLEDRVVYTEAFF
TRBV9	TRBJ1-1	CASSVAGAGPEAFF
TRBV20-1	TRBJ1-6	CSANPGARSPLHF
TRBV7-8	TRBJ2-3	CASSPPLGLAGGSDTQYF